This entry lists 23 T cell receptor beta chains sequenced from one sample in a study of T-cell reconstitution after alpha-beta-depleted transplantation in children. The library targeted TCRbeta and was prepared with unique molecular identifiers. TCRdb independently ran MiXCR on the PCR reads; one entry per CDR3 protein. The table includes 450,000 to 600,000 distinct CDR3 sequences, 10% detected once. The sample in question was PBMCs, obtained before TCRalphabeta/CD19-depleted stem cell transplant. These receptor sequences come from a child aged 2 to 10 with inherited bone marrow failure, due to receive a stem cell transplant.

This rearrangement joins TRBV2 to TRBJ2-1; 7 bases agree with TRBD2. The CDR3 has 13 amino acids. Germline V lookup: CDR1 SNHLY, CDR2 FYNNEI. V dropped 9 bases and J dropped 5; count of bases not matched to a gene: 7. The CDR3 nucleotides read TGTGCCAGGGGGACTAAGGGACACAATGAGCAGTTCTTC. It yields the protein CARGTKGHNEQFF.

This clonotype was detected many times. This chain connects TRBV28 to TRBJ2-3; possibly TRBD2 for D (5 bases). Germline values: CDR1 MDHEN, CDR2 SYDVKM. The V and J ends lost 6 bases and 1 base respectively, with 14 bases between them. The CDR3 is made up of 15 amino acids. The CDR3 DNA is TGTGCCAGCAGCTCAACTAGAGCGGGCACAGATACGCAGTATTTT. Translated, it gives CASSSTRAGTDTQYF.

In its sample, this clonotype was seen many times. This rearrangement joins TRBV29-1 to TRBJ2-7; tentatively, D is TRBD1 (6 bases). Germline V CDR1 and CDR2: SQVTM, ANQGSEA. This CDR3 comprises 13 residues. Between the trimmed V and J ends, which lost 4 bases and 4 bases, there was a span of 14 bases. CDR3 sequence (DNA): TGCAGCGTTGTACCCCAGGGGACGTACGAGCAGTACTTC. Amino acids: CSVVPQGTYEQYF.

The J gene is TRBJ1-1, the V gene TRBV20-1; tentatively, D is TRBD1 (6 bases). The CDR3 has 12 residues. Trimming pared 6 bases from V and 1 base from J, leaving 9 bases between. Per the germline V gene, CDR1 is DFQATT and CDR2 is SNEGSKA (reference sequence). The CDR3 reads CSASDRNTEAFF. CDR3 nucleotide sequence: TGCAGTGCCTCGGACAGGAACACTGAAGCTTTCTTT.

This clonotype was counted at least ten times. DNA of the CDR3: TGTGCCAGTGGGGAGCGCCCTTACAATGAGCAGTTCTTC. This codes for CASGERPYNEQFF. The chain combines TRBV11-3 with TRBJ2-1; D possibly corresponds to TRBD2 (5 bases). This CDR3 has 13 residues. Deletions cut 9 bases from V and 4 bases from J, with 13 bases between. Germline lookup yields CDR1 SGHNT and CDR2 YENEEA.

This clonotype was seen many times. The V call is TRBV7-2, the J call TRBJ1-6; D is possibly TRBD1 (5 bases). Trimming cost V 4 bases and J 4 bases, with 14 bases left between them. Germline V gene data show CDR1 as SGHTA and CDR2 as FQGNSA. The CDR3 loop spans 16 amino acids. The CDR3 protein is CASSYIQADYNSPLHF. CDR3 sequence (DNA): TGTGCCAGCAGCTACATACAGGCCGATTATAATTCACCCCTCCACTTT.

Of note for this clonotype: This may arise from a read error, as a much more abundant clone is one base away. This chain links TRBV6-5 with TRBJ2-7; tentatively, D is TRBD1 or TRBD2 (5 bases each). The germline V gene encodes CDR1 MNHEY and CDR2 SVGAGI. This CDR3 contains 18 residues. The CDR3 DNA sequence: TGTGCCAGCAGTTACTCGGAGGTTGCGCAGGGCCTCTCCTACAAGCAGTACTTC. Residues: CASSYSEVAQGLSYKQYF.

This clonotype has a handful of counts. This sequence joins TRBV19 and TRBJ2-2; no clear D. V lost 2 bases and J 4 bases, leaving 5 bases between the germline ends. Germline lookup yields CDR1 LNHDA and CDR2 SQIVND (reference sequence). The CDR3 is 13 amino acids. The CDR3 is CASSIKSTGELFF. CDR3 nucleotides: TGTGCCAGTAGTATAAAGTCCACCGGGGAGCTGTTTTTT.

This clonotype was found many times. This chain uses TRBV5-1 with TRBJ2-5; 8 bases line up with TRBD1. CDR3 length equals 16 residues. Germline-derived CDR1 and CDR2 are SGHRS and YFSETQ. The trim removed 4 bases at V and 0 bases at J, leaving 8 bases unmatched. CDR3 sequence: CASSVGDRGNQETQYF. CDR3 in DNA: TGCGCCAGCAGCGTAGGCGACAGGGGAAACCAAGAGACCCAGTACTTC.

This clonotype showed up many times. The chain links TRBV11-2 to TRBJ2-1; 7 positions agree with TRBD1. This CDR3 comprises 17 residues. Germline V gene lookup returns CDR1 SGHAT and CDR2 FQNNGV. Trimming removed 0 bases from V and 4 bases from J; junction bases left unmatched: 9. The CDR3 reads CASSLDLVQGPYNEQFF. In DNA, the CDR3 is TGTGCCAGCAGCTTAGATCTCGTACAGGGGCCTTACAATGAGCAGTTCTTC.

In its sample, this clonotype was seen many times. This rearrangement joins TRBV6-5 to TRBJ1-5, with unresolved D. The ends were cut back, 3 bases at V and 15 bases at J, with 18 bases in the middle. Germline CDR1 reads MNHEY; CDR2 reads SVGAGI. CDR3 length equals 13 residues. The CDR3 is CASSYSMGSKGHF. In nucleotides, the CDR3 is TGTGCCAGCAGTTATTCTATGGGTTCGAAAGGGCATTTT.

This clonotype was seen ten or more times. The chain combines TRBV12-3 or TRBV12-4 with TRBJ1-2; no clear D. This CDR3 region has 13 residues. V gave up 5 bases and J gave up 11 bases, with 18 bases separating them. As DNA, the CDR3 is TGTGCCAGCAGTCAAACACCCGACATACGTTACACCTTC. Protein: CASSQTPDIRYTF.

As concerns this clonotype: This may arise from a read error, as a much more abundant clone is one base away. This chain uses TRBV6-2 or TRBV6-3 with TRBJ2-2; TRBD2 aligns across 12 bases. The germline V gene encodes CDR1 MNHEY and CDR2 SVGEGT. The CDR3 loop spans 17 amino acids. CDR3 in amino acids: CAARTSGNRLNIGELFF. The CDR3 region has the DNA TGTGCCGCCCGGACTAGCGGGAACCGTTTGAACATCGGGGAGCTGTTTTTT.

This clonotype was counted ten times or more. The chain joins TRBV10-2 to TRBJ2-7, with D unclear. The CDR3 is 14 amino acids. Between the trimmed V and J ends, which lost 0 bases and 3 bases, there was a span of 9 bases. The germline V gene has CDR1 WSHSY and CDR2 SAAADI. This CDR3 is CASSESSRYYEQYF. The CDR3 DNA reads TGCGCCAGCAGTGAGTCTTCCCGATACTACGAGCAGTACTTC.

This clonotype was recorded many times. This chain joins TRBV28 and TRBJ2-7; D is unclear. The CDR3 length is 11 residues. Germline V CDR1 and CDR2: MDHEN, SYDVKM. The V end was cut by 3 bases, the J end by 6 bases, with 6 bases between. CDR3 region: CASSFIGEQYF. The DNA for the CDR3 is TGTGCCAGCAGTTTCATTGGCGAGCAGTACTTC.

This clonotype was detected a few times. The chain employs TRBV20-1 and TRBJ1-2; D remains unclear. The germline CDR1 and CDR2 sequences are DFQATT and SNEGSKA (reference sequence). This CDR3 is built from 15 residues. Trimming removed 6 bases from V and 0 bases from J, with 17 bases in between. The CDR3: CSAIPAGQANYGYTF. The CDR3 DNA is TGCAGTGCCATACCGGCAGGCCAAGCTAACTATGGCTACACCTTC.

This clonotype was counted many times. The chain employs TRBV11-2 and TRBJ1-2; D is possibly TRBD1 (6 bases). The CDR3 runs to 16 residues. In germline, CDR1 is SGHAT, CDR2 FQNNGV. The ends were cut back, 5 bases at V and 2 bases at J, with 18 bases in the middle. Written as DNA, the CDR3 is TGTGCCAGCAGCGCGCAGAAGGGGGGGATAAACTATGGCTACACCTTC. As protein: CASSAQKGGINYGYTF.

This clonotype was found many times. The CDR3 coding sequence is TGCAGTGCATTCCCCCCGGGACTTTACAATGAGCAGTTCTTC. Amino acids: CSAFPPGLYNEQFF. The V gene is TRBV20-1, the J gene TRBJ2-1; possibly TRBD2 for D (6 bases). Trimming cost V 6 bases and J 4 bases, with 16 bases left between them. Germline loops: CDR1 DFQATT, CDR2 SNEGSKA (reference sequence). This CDR3 has 14 amino acids.

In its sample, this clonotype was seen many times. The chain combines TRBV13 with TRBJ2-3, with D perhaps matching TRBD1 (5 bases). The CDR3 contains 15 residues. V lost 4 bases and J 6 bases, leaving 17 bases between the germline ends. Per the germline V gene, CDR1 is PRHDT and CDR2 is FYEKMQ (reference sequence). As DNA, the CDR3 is TGTGCCAGCAGCTCGAGACAGCTACCCATTGATACGCAGTATTTT. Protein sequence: CASSSRQLPIDTQYF. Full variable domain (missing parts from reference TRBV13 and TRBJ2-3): AAGVIQSPRHLIKEKRETATLKCYPIPRHDTVYWYQQGPGQDPQFLISFYEKMQSDKGSIPDRFSAQQFSDYHSELNMSSLELGDSALYFCASSSRQLPIDTQYFGPGTRLTVL.

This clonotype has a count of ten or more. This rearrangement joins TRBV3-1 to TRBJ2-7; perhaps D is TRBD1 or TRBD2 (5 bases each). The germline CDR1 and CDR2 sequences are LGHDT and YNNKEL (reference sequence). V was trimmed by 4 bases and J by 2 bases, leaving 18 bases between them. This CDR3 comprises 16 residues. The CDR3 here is CASSPLGAGWTYEQYF. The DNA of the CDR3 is TGTGCCAGCAGCCCCCTCGGGGCAGGGTGGACCTACGAGCAGTACTTC.

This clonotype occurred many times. The CDR3 loop is CASSFEGWGMNTEAFF. In DNA, the CDR3 is TGTGCCAGCAGTTTTGAGGGGTGGGGGATGAACACTGAAGCTTTCTTT. The V and J genes are TRBV27 and TRBJ1-1, with a weak D call TRBD1 (5 bases). The CDR3 is 16 amino acids. CDR1 is MNHEY and CDR2 is SMNVEV in the germline V gene (reference sequence). Trimming cost V 3 bases and J 0 bases, with 14 bases left between them.

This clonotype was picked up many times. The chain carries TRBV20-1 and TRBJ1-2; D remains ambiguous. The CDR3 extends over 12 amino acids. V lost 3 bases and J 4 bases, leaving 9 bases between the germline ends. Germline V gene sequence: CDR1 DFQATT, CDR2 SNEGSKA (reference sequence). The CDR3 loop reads CSARDGVYGYTF. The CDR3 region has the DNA TGCAGTGCTAGGGATGGGGTCTATGGCTACACCTTC.

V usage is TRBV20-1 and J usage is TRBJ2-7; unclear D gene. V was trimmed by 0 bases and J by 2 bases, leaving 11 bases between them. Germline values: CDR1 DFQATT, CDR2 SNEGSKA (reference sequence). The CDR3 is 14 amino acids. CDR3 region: CSAREISLPYEQYF. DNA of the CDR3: TGCAGTGCTAGAGAGATTAGCCTTCCCTACGAGCAGTACTTC.